This T cell receptor (beta chain) was sequenced during a study of blood T cell repertoires in COVID-19. For the study at large: The analysed material was cDNA or gDNA that came from T cells, B-cell-depleted T cells, or PBMCs.

Produced via immunoSEQ multiplex PCR; TCRdb's table is partial and in-frame only. The table lists around 190,000 clones, 84% of them singletons. CDR3 size: 17 residues. Germline CDR1 LNHNV, CDR2 YYDKDF (reference sequence). V shed 4 bases, J shed 0 bases, and the junction held 8 bases outside the gene matches. The sequence came from a human donor in a cohort sampled during active COVID-19. This chain joins TRBV15 and TRBJ1-5, with 8 bases fitting TRBD1. The sequencing input was peripheral blood. CDR3 sequence reads: CATSKVDRDDSNQPQHF. For the CDR3, the DNA is TGTGCCACCAGCAAAGTGGACAGGGATGATAGCAATCAGCCCCAGCATTTT.